What follows describes a single T cell receptor (beta chain). This CDR3 is built from 17 residues. V trimming: 4 bases; J trimming: 8 bases; junction bases outside the gene matches: 9. Germline V lookup: CDR1 MDHEN, CDR2 SYDVKM. Original data processing: Amplification of reference gene primers was used by the study to estimate nucleated cell counts. Clones were sequenced by immunoSEQ multiplex PCR, and TCRdb holds only the in-frame ones, with some missing. V, J and clone size were drawn from that table, and D and trimming were deduced from the DNA. The table shows about 390,000 clones, with around nine tenths occurring only once. The data derive from a study of blood T cell repertoires in COVID-19. Study-level information: In each case, the material was cDNA or gDNA derived from T cells, B-cell-depleted T cells, or PBMCs.

The sample was PBMCs or T cells enriched from blood (not recorded which). The genes are TRBV28 and TRBJ2-1, with 15 bases that match TRBD2. The sequence was collected from a woman aged 50 to 60 who had recovered from COVID-19. The CDR3 reads CASSSPGLAGGRDEQFF. The CDR3 DNA reads as TGTGCCAGCAGTTCACCGGGACTAGCGGGGGGCCGGGATGAGCAGTTCTTC.